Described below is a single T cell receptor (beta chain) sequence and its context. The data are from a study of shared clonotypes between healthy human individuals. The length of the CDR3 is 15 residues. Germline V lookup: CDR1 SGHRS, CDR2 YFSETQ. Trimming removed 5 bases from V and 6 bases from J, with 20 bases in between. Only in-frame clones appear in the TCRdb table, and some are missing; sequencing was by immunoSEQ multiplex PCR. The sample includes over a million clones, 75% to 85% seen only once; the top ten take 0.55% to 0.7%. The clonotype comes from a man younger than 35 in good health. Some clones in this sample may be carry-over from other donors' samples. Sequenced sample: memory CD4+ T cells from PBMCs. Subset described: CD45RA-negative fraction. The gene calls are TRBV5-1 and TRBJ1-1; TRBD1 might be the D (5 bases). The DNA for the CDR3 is TGCGCCAGCAGAATGGACGGGGGTCACTCGGCTGAAGCTTTCTTT. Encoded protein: CASRMDGGHSAEAFF. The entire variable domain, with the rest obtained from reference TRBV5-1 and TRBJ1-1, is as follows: KAGVTQTPRYLIKTRGQQVTLSCSPISGHRSVSWYQQTPGQGLQFLFEYFSETQRNKGNFPGRFSGRQFSNSRSEMNVSTLELGDSALYLCASRMDGGHSAEAFFGQGTRLTVV.